Listed below are T cell receptor beta chains from one sample, sequenced in a study of long-term antiretroviral therapy in people with HIV. Using immunoSEQ multiplex PCR, the repertoire was profiled, and TCRdb retains in-frame clones only, with some absent. The sample carries tens of thousands of clones, roughly 95% recorded once. The material sequenced was unsorted PBMCs, taken 3.7 years after starting antiretroviral therapy. All receptors derive from a woman aged 50 to 60 with HIV. Each CDR3 is given without its conserved first and last residue.

V gene	J gene	CDR3 protein
TRBV11-3	TRBJ2-1	ASSLESGGASRF
TRBV9	TRBJ1-3	ASSAEIYRNTIY
TRBV4-2	TRBJ1-1	ASSHGGENTEAF
TRBV14	TRBJ2-1	ASSPNLAGYNEQF
TRBV9	TRBJ1-3	ASMSGNTIY
TRBV5-1	TRBJ1-2	ASSWGDSRGYGYT
TRBV6-5	TRBJ1-2	ASSYYGTSNYGYT
TRBV6-5	TRBJ2-7	ASSYDRLNSYEQY
TRBV6-1	TRBJ2-3	ASSGHFRAGGRADTQY
TRBV4-1	TRBJ1-2	ASSQPGRYYGYT
TRBV29-1	TRBJ2-7	SAWDSSYEQY
TRBV5-1	TRBJ1-1	ASSLGSLNTEAF
TRBV5-1	TRBJ2-1	ASSSDGTSSRNEQF
TRBV7-3	TRBJ1-1	ASSWTVGTEAF
TRBV7-6	TRBJ2-7	ASSLSPSGGINEQY
TRBV19	TRBJ1-1	ASSIDPGVNTEAF
TRBV5-6	TRBJ1-1	ASSLTAGLNTEAF
TRBV9	TRBJ2-3	ASSPRTGGSTDTQY
TRBV7-9	TRBJ2-5	ASSSGETQY
TRBV19	TRBJ2-1	ASSIVGTSAGNEQF
TRBV28	TRBJ2-7	ASSDRDSSYEQY
TRBV9	TRBJ1-3	ASSVGGTGYSGNTIY
TRBV5-5	TRBJ1-4	ASSSDSPTNEKLF
TRBV9	TRBJ2-2	ASSLRLTVGELF
TRBV7-3	TRBJ2-3	ASSLVAGPDTQY
TRBV5-6	TRBJ1-2	ASSPLLEAGVGYT
TRBV6-1	TRBJ2-5	ASTGGGIQETQY
TRBV20-1	TRBJ2-5	SPRGQETQY
TRBV30	TRBJ1-6	AWSGPGGNNSPLH
TRBV7-8	TRBJ1-2	ASSLAPRFGDGGYT
TRBV7-9	TRBJ1-6	ASSSGTARHSPLH
TRBV5-1	NA	ASSLEGYLYEQY
TRBV27	TRBJ2-6	ASSLRSSGANVLT
TRBV5-5	TRBJ1-1	ASSFSAYTEAF
TRBV19	TRBJ2-3	ASTGADTQY